The TCR beta chain under discussion was sequenced for a study of cytomegalovirus exposure and HLA in healthy donors. General study findings and limits: Usually a TCR sequence was rare, but some public TCRs were found in many donors.

Using immunoSEQ multiplex PCR, the repertoire was profiled, and TCRdb retains in-frame clones only, with some absent. The table has some 140,000 clones, 70% to 90% seen once. V shed 1 base and J shed 7 bases, with 9 bases lying between them. CDR1 and CDR2 (germline): SGHRS, YFSETQ. This CDR3 has 13 residues. This clone was seen just once. Its antigen remains unidentified. The receptor was isolated from a human donor in good health. The sequenced sample was PBMCs. The chain employs TRBV5-1 and TRBJ1-5; D not certain. CDR3 in amino acids: CASSLIEGQPQHF. The CDR3 DNA sequence: TGCGCCAGCAGCTTGATCGAGGGACAGCCCCAGCATTTT.